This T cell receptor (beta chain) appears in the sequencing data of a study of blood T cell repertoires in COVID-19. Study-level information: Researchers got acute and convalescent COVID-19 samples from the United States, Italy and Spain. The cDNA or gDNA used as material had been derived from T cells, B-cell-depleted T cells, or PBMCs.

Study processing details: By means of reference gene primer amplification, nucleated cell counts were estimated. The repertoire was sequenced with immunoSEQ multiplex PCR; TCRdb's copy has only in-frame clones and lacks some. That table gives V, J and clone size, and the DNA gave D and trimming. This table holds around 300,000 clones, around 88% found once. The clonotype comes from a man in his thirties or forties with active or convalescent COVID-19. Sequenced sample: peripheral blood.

As DNA, the CDR3 is TGTGCCAGCAGTTCCGGGACAGATGACTACGAGCAGTACTTC. As protein: CASSSGTDDYEQYF. This chain joins TRBV6-4 and TRBJ2-7; TRBD1 agrees at 7 bases. From germline, CDR1 is MRHNA and CDR2 SNTAGT. The CDR3 length is 14 residues. The V and J ends lost 5 bases and 3 bases, in that order; junction bases with no gene match: 7.